Each of the 3 T cell receptor beta chains below was sequenced from the same sample in a study of beta chain features in type 1 diabetes. Expressed TCRB transcripts were sequenced, since all the RNA that had been isolated was reverse transcribed. Only in-frame clones appear in the TCRdb table, and some are missing; sequencing was by immunoSEQ multiplex PCR. The table shows 200,000 to 250,000 clones, with around 9.9% occurring only once. Sequencing was done on a sample of central memory CD4+ T cells from blood. The source is a young man in good health.

This clone appeared a few times. The chain uses TRBV6-5 and TRBJ2-3, with TRBD2 matching 11 bases. CDR1 is MNHEY and CDR2 is SVGAGI in the germline V gene. The CDR3 is 15 amino acids. V dropped 6 bases and J dropped 3; count of bases not matched to a gene: 5. This chain's CDR3 is CASSPPSGRTDTQYF. The CDR3 nucleotides are TGTGCCAGCAGCCCCCCTAGCGGGAGGACAGATACGCAGTATTTT.

This clone was counted between two and nine times. This chain uses TRBV14 with TRBJ2-5; tentative D call: TRBD2 (5 bases). CDR3 length equals 13 residues. Germline values: CDR1 SGHDN, CDR2 FVKESK. Trimming stripped 4 bases from V and 5 bases from J, with 11 bases between. CDR3 nucleotides: TGTGCCAGCAGCCTCGGGGTCTTGGAGACCCAGTACTTC. Its translation is CASSLGVLETQYF.

Note on this clone: One end of the junction fails to match germline, which may point to a read error. V is TRBV28 and J is TRBJ1-5; D might be TRBD1 (6 bases). This CDR3 has 15 residues. The germline V gene has CDR1 MDHEN and CDR2 SYDVKM. The CDR3 protein is CASSPPRGGNQRQHF. The DNA for the CDR3 is TGTGCCAGCAGTCCCCCGCGGGGGGGCAATCAGCGCCAGCATTTT.